This T cell receptor (beta chain) was observed in a study of shared clonotypes between healthy human individuals. Study in general: The study enrolled a couple of women and a few men aged 18 to 49.

As to this clone: The sample carries other DNA sequences with the same CDR3.

Trimming cost V 0 bases and J 0 bases, with 6 bases left between them. CDR1 KGHSH and CDR2 LQKENI come from the germline V gene. The CDR3 runs to 16 residues. Every one of the donors was a Caucasian adult that lived in Nashville, Tennessee. In the sorted-subset replicate PCRs, about 190 ng DNA, around 30,000 T cell genomes, was used. Sequencing was performed with immunoSEQ multiplex PCR; in TCRdb, only in-frame clones are kept and a portion is missing. The table records millions of clones, approximately 94% of them present only once. V is TRBV18 and J is TRBJ2-6; D uncertain. The receptor was isolated from a man aged 18 to 29 in good health. The sequencing sample was made of naive CD4+ T cells sorted from blood. Subset of the sample: CD45RA+ positively selected. CDR3 sequence reads: CASSPPSGSGANVLTF. CDR3 bases: TGTGCCAGCTCACCACCCTCCGGCTCTGGGGCCAACGTCCTGACTTTC.